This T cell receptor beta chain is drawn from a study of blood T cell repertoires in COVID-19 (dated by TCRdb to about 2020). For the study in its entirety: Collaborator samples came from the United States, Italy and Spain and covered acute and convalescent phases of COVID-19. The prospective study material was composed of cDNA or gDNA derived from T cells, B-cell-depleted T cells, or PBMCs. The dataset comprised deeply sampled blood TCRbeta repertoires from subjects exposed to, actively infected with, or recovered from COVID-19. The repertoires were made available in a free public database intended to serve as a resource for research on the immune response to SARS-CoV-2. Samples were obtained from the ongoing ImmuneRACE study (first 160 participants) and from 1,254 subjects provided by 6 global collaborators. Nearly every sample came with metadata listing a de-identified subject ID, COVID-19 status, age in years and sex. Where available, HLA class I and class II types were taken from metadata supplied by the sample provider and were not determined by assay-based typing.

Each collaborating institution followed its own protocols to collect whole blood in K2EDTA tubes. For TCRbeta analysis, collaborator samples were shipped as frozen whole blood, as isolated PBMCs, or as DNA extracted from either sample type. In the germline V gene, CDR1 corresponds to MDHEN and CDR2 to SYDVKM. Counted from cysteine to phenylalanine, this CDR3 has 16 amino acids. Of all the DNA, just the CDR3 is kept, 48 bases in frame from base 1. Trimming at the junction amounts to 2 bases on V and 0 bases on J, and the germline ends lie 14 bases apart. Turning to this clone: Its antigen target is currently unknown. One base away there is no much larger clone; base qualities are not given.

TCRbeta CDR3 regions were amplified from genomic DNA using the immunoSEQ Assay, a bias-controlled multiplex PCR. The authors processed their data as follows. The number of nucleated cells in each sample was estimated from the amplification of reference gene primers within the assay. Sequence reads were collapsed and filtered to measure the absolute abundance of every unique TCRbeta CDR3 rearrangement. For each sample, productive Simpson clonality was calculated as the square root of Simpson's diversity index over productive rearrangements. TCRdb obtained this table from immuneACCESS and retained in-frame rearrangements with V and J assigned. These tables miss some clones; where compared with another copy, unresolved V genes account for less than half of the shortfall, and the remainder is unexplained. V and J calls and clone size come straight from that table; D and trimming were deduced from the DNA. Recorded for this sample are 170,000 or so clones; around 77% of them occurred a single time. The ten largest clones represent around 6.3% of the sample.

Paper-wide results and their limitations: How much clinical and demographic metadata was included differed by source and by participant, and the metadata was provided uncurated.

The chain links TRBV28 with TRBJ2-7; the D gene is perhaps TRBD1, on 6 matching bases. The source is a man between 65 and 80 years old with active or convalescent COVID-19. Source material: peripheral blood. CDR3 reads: CASSLVGHQLSYEQYF. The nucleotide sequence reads TGTGCCAGCAGTTTAGTGGGACACCAGCTCTCCTACGAGCAGTACTTC. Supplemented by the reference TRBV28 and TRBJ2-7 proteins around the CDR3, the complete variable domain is DVKVTQSSRYLVKRTGEKVFLECVQDMDHENMFWYRQDPGLGLRLIYFSYDVKMKEKGDIPEGYSVSREKKERFSLILESASTNQTSMYLCASSLVGHQLSYEQYFGPGTRLTVT.